This T cell receptor (beta chain) was sequenced for a study of cytomegalovirus exposure and HLA in healthy donors. Study overall: Caucasian-associated ancestry cluster membership applied to about 83% of over 350 genotyped donors. Whole-study findings and limits: Researchers counted around 170 TCR beta chains as cytomegalovirus-associated. Researchers reported from a later analysis that most CMV-associated TCR beta chains appeared HLA-restricted.

The germline V gene encodes CDR1 MDHEN and CDR2 SYDVKM. V lost 4 bases, J lost 5 bases, and 6 bases stayed unmatched. This CDR3 is 15 amino acids long. On this clone: Its antigen is undetermined.

It was with 60 Vbeta and 13 Jbeta primers that the PCR ran. This table comes from immunoSEQ multiplex PCR, and its TCRdb copy is limited to in-frame clones, with some not included. The sample records roughly 130,000 clones, roughly 82% being singletons. V gene TRBV28 combines with J gene TRBJ1-5, with 9 bases lining up with TRBD1. The sequence came from a male donor in good health and CMV-seropositive. The specimen was PBMCs. The CDR3 DNA follows: TGTGCCAGCAGTTCCGGGACAGGGATTTATCAGCCCCAGCATTTT. Its translation is CASSSGTGIYQPQHF.